This TCR beta chain was captured in a study of blood T cell repertoires in COVID-19. The ends lost 3 bases at V and 0 bases at J; junction bases unmatched: 11. Germline V CDR1 and CDR2: SGHDN, FVKESK. This CDR3 region has 18 residues. Method: immunoSEQ multiplex PCR; TCRdb's copy keeps in-frame clones and lacks some. Counted here are about 160,000 clones, approximately 80% occurring once; the ten biggest clones make up approximately 7%. This sequence originates from a woman between 40 and 50 years old with COVID-19, enrolled during active disease. V usage is TRBV14 and J usage is TRBJ2-3; 8 nucleotides match TRBD2. The sequenced sample was peripheral blood. In DNA form, the CDR3 reads TGTGCCAGCAGCCATCCCACCCTGGCGGGAGGTAGCACAGATACGCAGTATTTT. Translation gives CASSHPTLAGGSTDTQYF.